The subject of this entry is one T cell receptor beta chain. Germline assignment: CDR1 SGHTA and CDR2 FQGNSA. The CDR3 is 14 amino acids. Trimming took 4 bases from V and 7 from J, leaving 14 bases between them. The authors' processing: Amplification of reference gene primers provided the estimated nucleated cell counts. The assay was immunoSEQ multiplex PCR, and TCRdb's table has in-frame clones only and misses some. V and J calls and clone size are as listed in that table; D and trimming were resolved from the DNA. The table includes approximately 45,000 clones, approximately 90% detected once. The sample originates from a study of blood T cell repertoires in COVID-19. Study background: Samples representing acute and convalescent COVID-19 were sourced from the United States, Italy and Spain. T cells, B-cell-depleted T cells, or PBMCs provided the cDNA or gDNA that served as material.

The material sequenced was peripheral blood. This chain connects TRBV7-2 to TRBJ1-5; unclear D gene. This clonotype was obtained from a man between 65 and 85 years old with acute or convalescent COVID-19. CDR3 in amino acids: CASSWAASGQPQHF. Written as DNA, the CDR3 is TGTGCCAGCAGCTGGGCTGCTTCTGGGCAGCCCCAGCATTTT.